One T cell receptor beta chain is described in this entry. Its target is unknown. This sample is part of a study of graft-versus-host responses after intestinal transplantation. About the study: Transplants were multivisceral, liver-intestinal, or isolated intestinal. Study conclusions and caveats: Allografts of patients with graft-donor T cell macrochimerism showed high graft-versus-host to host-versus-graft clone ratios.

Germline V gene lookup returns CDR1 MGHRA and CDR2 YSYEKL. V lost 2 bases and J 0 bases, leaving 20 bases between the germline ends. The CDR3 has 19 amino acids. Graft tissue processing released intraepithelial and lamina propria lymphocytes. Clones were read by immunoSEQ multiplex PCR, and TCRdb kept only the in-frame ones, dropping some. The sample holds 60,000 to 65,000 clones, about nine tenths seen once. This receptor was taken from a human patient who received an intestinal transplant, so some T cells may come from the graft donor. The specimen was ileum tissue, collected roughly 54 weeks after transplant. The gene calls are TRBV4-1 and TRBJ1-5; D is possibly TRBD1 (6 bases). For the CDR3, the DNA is TGCGCCAGCAGCCAATTTTCGGGCAGGGGTAGGTATAGCAATCAGCCCCAGCATTTT. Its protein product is CASSQFSGRGRYSNQPQHF.